These T cell receptor beta chains were read from a single sample in a study of identical twins. MiXCR was run by TCRdb on the 5' RACE reads, yielding one entry per CDR3 protein. The table includes 300,000 to 400,000 distinct CDR3 sequences, around 9.7% detected once. The material sequenced was naive T cells sorted from blood. The receptors originated from a woman between 50 and 59 years old in good health. CDR3s include the opening cysteine and the closing phenylalanine or tryptophan. The D gene is left open where the match is weak. Clone size appears in some rows only: once, few, many, or a class for an expanded clone.

J gene,V gene,clone size,D gene,CDR3 DNA,CDR3 protein
TRBJ2-3,TRBV9,-,-,TGTGCCAGCAGCGTAGATCCCCATCCAGCCTCCCCCAGAGATACGCAGTATTTT,CASSVDPHPASPRDTQYF
TRBJ2-2,TRBV29-1,many,-,TGCAGCGTTGAAGTCTCCCGCGGGGAGCTGTTTTTT,CSVEVSRGELFF
TRBJ2-1,TRBV11-2,many,TRBD2,TGTGCCAGCAGCCCGCGACTAGCTCGGAGCTCCTACAATGAGCAGTTCTTC,CASSPRLARSSYNEQFF
TRBJ2-7,TRBV12-3/TRBV12-4,many,TRBD1,TGTGCCAGCAGTATGGGACAGGGGGCGGTCGAGCAGTACTTC,CASSMGQGAVEQYF
TRBJ2-7,TRBV10-3,-,TRBD1,TGTGCCATCTCCGGGACAGGGGTCTCCGAGCAGTACTTC,CAISGTGVSEQYF
TRBJ2-3,TRBV24-1,few,-,TGTGCCACCAGTGACGTGACCAACCCCAGCACAGATACGCAGTATTTT,CATSDVTNPSTDTQYF
TRBJ2-1,TRBV7-8,many,TRBD2,TGTGCCAGCAGCATGACTAGCGGATCTTCCTACAATGAGCAGTTCTTC,CASSMTSGSSYNEQFF
TRBJ2-1,TRBV24-1,-,-,TGTGCCACCAGTGATCCCGGTCTTGGGAGGAGCTCCTACAATGAGCAGTTCTTC,CATSDPGLGRSSYNEQFF
TRBJ2-1,TRBV5-5,-,-,TGTGCCAGCAGCGATTATCCTGCCCGGCGGGATGAGCAGTTCTTC,CASSDYPARRDEQFF
TRBJ2-1,TRBV3-1,many,TRBD2,TGTGCCAGCAGCCCCGGACTAGCGGGAGGGCCCTCTTCCAATGAGCAGTTCTTC,CASSPGLAGGPSSNEQFF
TRBJ2-4,TRBV3-1,-,-,TGTGCCAGCAGCCAAGGGTGGGGAAACATTCAGTACTTC,CASSQGWGNIQYF
TRBJ1-1,TRBV27,-,-,TGTGCCAGCAGTTGGCGAGGGGGGACTGAAGCTTTCTTT,CASSWRGGTEAFF
TRBJ2-7,TRBV9,medium-sized,TRBD1,TGTGCCAGCAGCGTAGGACAGGGCAAAAGCTACGAGCAGTACTTC,CASSVGQGKSYEQYF
TRBJ1-1,TRBV20-1,-,-,TGCGGTGCCTACCGGGGACCTAGGGGAACAGGGATAAAACTTATGAACACTGAAGCTTTCTTT,CGAYRGPRGTGIKLMNTEAFF
TRBJ2-7,TRBV27,many,-,TGTGCCAGCAGTTTTTCCAGGAGCTCCTACGAGCAGTACTTC,CASSFSRSSYEQYF
TRBJ1-6,TRBV13,-,-,TGTGCCAGCAGCTCCGCCGCGGGTCGTAGGGGTGGTTCACCCCTCCACTTT,CASSSAAGRRGGSPLHF
TRBJ2-1,TRBV11-2,-,-,TGTGCCAGCAGCCCTCCTAACGAGGGTGAGCAGTTCTTC,CASSPPNEGEQFF
TRBJ1-5,TRBV20-1,-,-,TGCAGTGCGTCGAAGGGCCCCAATCAGCCCCAGCATTTT,CSASKGPNQPQHF
TRBJ2-5,TRBV7-8,-,TRBD2,TGTGCCAGCAGCCGGACTAGCGGGGGGACCCAGTACTTC,CASSRTSGGTQYF
TRBJ1-2,TRBV6-5,few,-,TGTGCCAGCAGTTCTAGGGCAGCCTATGGCTACACCTTC,CASSSRAAYGYTF
TRBJ1-1,TRBV20-1,-,-,TGCAGTGCGAGGGTAACAAGTAACACTGAAGCTTTCTTT,CSARVTSNTEAFF
TRBJ2-1,TRBV4-1,few,TRBD2,TGCGCCAGCAGCCGGGGTAGCGGGCTCTCCTACAATGAGCAGTTCTTC,CASSRGSGLSYNEQFF
TRBJ2-2,TRBV25-1,-,-,TGTGCCAGCAGAATAGGAGGACACACCACCGGGGAGCTGTTTTTT,CASRIGGHTTGELFF
TRBJ2-1,TRBV12-3/TRBV12-4,-,-,TGTGCCAGCAGCCGCTCCGGGGCCGAGCAGTTCTTC,CASSRSGAEQFF
TRBJ2-5,TRBV5-1,-,-,TGCGCCAGCAGCTTAAGAATGGAGACCCAGTACTTC,CASSLRMETQYF
TRBJ2-6,TRBV3-1,many,-,TGTGCCAGCAGCCCCGGGACAACAGGTTCTGGGGCCAACGTCCTGACTTTC,CASSPGTTGSGANVLTF
TRBJ1-1,TRBV7-3,few,-,TGTGCCAGCAGCCTAGGGGTCTCCACTGAAGCTTTCTTT,CASSLGVSTEAFF
TRBJ1-3,TRBV6-6,few,-,TGTGCCAGCAAAGAAGGATGGCAGTACTCTGGAAACACCATATATTTT,CASKEGWQYSGNTIYF
TRBJ1-5,TRBV5-1,few,-,TGCGCCAGCAGCTTGGAGGGGTTTAATCAGCCCCAGCATTTT,CASSLEGFNQPQHF
TRBJ2-3,TRBV14,-,-,TGTGCCAGCAGCCAAGATACAGATACAGATACGCAGTATTTT,CASSQDTDTDTQYF
TRBJ1-2,TRBV9,few,-,TGTGCCAGCAGCGTAGCGGGCTATGGCTACACCTTC,CASSVAGYGYTF
TRBJ2-2,TRBV29-1,many,-,TGCAGCGTTGTAGGGCAGCTCACCGGGGAGCTGTTTTTT,CSVVGQLTGELFF
TRBJ2-5,TRBV5-1,-,-,TGCGCCAGCAGCCACCGTAGAGGGGTGGAAGAGACCCAGTACTTC,CASSHRRGVEETQYF
TRBJ2-7,TRBV7-8,few,TRBD1,TGTGCCAGCAGCTCACCCCGGGACAGGGCACACGAGCAGTACTTC,CASSSPRDRAHEQYF
TRBJ1-1,TRBV29-1,-,TRBD1,TGCAGCGCCGCCGAAGGGACAGGGTTCAACACTGAAGCTTTCTTT,CSAAEGTGFNTEAFF
TRBJ2-2,TRBV10-3,few,-,TGTGCCATCAGTTCCGGGATCTCGAACACCGGGGAGCTGTTTTTT,CAISSGISNTGELFF
TRBJ1-3,TRBV12-3/TRBV12-4,few,-,TGTGCCAGCAGTTTATCAGTTGGAAACACCATATATTTT,CASSLSVGNTIYF
TRBJ2-5,TRBV24-1,-,TRBD2,TGTGCCACCAGTGACCGAAGCGGGAGTAGGTTAGAGACCCAGTACTTC,CATSDRSGSRLETQYF
TRBJ2-1,TRBV7-8,many,-,TGTGCCAGCAGCTTAGACGGCGGGATGGGGAATGAGCAGTTCTTC,CASSLDGGMGNEQFF
TRBJ1-4,TRBV6-1,few,-,TGTGCCAGCAGTAAAGGATCAGGGGACCCAACTAATGAAAAACTGTTTTTT,CASSKGSGDPTNEKLFF
TRBJ2-1,TRBV20-1,few,-,TGCAGTGCTTCACCGACTCCTTACAATGAGCAGTTCTTC,CSASPTPYNEQFF
TRBJ2-2,TRBV24-1,few,-,TGTGCCACCAGTGATTCAACCCGTTACACCGGGGAGCTGTTTTTT,CATSDSTRYTGELFF
TRBJ2-1,TRBV11-2,few,-,TGTGCCAGCAGGAGTAACCGGAACAATGAGCAGTTCTTC,CASRSNRNNEQFF
TRBJ1-1,TRBV25-1,-,TRBD1,TGTGCCAGCAGTGACTGGACTCGTTCGGACAGGGGCGGTGTCATGAACACTGAAGCTTTCTTT,CASSDWTRSDRGGVMNTEAFF
TRBJ1-1,TRBV15,many,-,TGTGCCACCAGCTTACTCAGGGCGCCGGGGACTGAAGCTTTCTTT,CATSLLRAPGTEAFF
TRBJ2-5,TRBV5-1,-,TRBD2,TGCGCCAGCAGTCGGACTAGCGGGAGGGCGGAAGGAAAGACCCAGTACTTC,CASSRTSGRAEGKTQYF
TRBJ2-5,TRBV5-1,many,-,TGCGCCAGCAGCTTGAATTTGAGGGGAGAGACCCAGTACTTC,CASSLNLRGETQYF
TRBJ2-2,TRBV4-1,-,-,TGCGCCAGCAGCCCTAGCGTACGAGCCACCGGGGAGCTGTTTTTT,CASSPSVRATGELFF
TRBJ1-1,TRBV30,few,-,TGTGCCTGGTGTGAGGGAGGTGAAGCTTTCTTT,CAWCEGGEAFF
TRBJ2-1,TRBV24-1,-,TRBD2,TGTGCCACCAGTGATTTGCCTGCGGCGGGAGGGCCTAATGAGCAGTTCTTC,CATSDLPAAGGPNEQFF
TRBJ2-3,TRBV7-9,-,-,TGTGCCAGCAGCTTCTATGGGGAGCAGTGGGGCACAGATACGCAGTATTTT,CASSFYGEQWGTDTQYF
TRBJ1-2,TRBV14,few,-,TGTGCCAGCAGCCAAGAAATCAACAGGGTCCCTGATGGCTACACCTTC,CASSQEINRVPDGYTF